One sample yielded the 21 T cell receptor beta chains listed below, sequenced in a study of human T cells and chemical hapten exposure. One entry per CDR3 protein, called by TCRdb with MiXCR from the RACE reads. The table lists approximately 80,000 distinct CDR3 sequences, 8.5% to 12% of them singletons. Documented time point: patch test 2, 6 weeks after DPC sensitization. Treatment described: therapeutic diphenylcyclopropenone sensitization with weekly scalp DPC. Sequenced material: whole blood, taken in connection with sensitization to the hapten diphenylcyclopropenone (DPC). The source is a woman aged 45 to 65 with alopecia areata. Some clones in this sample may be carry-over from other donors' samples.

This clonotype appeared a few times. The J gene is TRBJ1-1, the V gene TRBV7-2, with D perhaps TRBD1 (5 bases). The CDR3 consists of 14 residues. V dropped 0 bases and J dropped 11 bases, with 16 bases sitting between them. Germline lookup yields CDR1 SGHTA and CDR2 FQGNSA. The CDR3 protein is CASSLAGAGLGAFF. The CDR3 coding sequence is TGTGCCAGCAGCTTAGCGGGCGCAGGGTTAGGGGCTTTCTTT.

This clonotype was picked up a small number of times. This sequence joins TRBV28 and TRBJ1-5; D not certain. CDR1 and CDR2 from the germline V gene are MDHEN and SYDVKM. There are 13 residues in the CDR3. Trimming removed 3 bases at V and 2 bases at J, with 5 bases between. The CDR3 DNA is TGTGCCAGCAGTTTTAAAGGCAATCAGCCCCAGCATTTT. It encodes CASSFKGNQPQHF.

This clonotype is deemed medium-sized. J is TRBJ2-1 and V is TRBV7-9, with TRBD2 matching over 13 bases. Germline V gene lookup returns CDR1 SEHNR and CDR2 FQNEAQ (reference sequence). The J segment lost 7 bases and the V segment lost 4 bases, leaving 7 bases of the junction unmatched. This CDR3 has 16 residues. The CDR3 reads CASSSAWTSGSNEQFF. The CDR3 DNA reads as TGTGCCAGCAGCTCGGCGTGGACTAGCGGGAGTAATGAGCAGTTCTTC. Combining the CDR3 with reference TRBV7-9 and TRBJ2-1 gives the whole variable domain DTGVSQNPRHKITKRGQNVTFRCDPISEHNRLYWYRQTLGQGPEFLTYFQNEAQLEKSRLLSDRFSAERPKGSFSTLEIQRTEQGDSAMYLCASSSAWTSGSNEQFFGPGTRLTVL.

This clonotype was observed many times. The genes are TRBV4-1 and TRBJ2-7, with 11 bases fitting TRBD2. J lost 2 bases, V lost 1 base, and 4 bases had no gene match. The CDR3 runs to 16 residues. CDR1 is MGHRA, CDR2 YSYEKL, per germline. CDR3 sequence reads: CASSQGLAGTTYEQYF. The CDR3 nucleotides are TGCGCCAGCAGCCAAGGACTAGCGGGAACCACCTACGAGCAGTACTTC.

The CDR3 here is CAWKGHKNNEQFF. In DNA, the CDR3 is TGTGCCTGGAAGGGACATAAAAACAATGAGCAGTTCTTC. The rearrangement uses TRBV30 and TRBJ2-1; D is perhaps TRBD1 (6 bases). The V gene lost 4 bases and the J gene lost 5 bases, with 12 bases spanning the gap. This CDR3 region has 13 residues. Germline V gives CDR1 GTSNPN, CDR2 SVGIG (reference sequence).

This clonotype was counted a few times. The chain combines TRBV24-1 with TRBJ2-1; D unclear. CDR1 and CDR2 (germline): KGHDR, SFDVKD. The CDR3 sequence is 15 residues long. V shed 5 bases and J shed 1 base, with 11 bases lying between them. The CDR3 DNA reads TGTGCCACCAGTGCTCCTGAGGTATCCTACAATGAGCAGTTCTTC. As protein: CATSAPEVSYNEQFF.

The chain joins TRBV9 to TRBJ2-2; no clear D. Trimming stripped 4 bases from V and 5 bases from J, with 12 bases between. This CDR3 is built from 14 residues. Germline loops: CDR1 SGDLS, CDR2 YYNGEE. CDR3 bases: TGTGCCAGCAGCCCCACTATAGGAACCGGGGAGCTGTTTTTT. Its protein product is CASSPTIGTGELFF. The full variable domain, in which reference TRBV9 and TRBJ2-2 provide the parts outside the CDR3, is DSGVTQTPKHLITATGQRVTLRCSPRSGDLSVYWYQQSLDQGLQFLIQYYNGEERAKGNILERFSAQQFPDLHSELNLSSLELGDSALYFCASSPTIGTGELFFGEGSRLTVL.

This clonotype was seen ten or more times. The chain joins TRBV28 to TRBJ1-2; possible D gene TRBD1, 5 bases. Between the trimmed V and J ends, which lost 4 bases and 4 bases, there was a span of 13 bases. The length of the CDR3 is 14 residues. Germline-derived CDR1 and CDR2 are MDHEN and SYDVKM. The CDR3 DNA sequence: TGTGCCAGCAGTTCCGGGACGGGTGCCTATGGCTACACCTTC. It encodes CASSSGTGAYGYTF.

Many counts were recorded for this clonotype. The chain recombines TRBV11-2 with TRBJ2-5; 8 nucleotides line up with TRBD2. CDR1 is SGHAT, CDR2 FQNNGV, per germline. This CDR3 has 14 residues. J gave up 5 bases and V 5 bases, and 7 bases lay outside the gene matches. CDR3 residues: CASSLLPGGETQYF. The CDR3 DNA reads TGTGCCAGCAGCCTTCTCCCGGGAGGGGAGACCCAGTACTTC. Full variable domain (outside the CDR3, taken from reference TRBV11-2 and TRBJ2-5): EAGVAQSPRYKIIEKRQSVAFWCNPISGHATLYWYQQILGQGPKLLIQFQNNGVVDDSQLPKDRFSAERLKGVDSTLKIQPAKLEDSAVYLCASSLLPGGETQYFGPGTRLLVL.

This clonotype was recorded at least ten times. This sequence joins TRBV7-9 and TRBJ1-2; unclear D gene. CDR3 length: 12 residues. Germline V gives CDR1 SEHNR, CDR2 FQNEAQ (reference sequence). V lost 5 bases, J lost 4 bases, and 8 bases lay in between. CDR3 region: CASSLAAYGYTF. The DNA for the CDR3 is TGTGCCAGCAGCCTTGCCGCCTATGGCTACACCTTC.

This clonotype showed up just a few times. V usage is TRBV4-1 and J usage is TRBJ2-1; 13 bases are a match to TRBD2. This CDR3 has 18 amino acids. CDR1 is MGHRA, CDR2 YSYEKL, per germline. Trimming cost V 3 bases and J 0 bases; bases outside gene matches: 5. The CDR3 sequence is CASSQGLAGYSSYNEQFF. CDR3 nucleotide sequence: TGCGCCAGCAGCCAGGGACTAGCGGGATATAGCTCCTACAATGAGCAGTTCTTC.

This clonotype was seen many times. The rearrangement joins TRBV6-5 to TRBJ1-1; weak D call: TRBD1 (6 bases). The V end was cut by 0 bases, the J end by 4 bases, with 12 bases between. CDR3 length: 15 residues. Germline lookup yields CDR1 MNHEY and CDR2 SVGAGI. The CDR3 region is CASSYSKGGGTEAFF. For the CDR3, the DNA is TGTGCCAGCAGTTACTCGAAAGGGGGAGGCACTGAAGCTTTCTTT.

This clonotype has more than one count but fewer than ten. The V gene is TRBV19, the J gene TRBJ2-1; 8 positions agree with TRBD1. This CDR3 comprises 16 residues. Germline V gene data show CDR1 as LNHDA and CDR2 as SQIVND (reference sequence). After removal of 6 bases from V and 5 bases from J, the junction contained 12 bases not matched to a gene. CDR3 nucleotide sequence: TGTGCCAGTAGGACTCAGGGGGCAGATCCTAACAATGAGCAGTTCTTC. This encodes CASRTQGADPNNEQFF.

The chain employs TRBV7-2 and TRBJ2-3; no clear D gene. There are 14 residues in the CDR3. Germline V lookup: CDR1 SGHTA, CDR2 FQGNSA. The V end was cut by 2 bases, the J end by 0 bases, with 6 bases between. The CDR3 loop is CASSLRQSTDTQYF. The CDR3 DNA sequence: TGTGCCAGCAGCTTACGACAAAGCACAGATACGCAGTATTTT.

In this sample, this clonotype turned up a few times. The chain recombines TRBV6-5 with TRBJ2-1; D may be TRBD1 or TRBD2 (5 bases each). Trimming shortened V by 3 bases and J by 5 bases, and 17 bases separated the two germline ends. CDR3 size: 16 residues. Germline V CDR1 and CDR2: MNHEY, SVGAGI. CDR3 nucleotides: TGTGCCAGCAGTTATATTTTTGGGACGCGCAACAATGAGCAGTTCTTC. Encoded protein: CASSYIFGTRNNEQFF.

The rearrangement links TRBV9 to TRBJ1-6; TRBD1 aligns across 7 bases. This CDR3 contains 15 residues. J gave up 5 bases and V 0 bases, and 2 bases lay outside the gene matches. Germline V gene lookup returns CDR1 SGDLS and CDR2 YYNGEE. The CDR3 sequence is CASSVADRNNSPLHF. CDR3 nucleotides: TGTGCCAGCAGCGTAGCGGACAGGAATAATTCACCCCTCCACTTT.

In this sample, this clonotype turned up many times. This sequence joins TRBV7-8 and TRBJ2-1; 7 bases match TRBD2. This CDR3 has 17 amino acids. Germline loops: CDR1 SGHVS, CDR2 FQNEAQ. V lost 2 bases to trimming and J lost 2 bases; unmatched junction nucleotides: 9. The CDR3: CASSLRASGTPYNEQFF. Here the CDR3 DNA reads TGTGCCAGCAGCTTAAGGGCAAGCGGGACCCCCTACAATGAGCAGTTCTTC.

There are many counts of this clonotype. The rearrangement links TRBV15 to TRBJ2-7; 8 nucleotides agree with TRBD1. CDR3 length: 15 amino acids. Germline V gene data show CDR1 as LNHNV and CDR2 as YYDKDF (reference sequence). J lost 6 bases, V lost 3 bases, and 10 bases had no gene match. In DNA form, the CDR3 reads TGTGCCACCAGCAGCGAAGGACAGGGTCCGGGCGAGCAGTACTTC. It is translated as CATSSEGQGPGEQYF. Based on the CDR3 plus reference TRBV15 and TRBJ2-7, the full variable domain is DAMVIQNPRYQVTQFGKPVTLSCSQTLNHNVMYWYQQKSSQAPKLLFHYYDKDFNNEADTPDNFQSRRPNTSFCFLDIRSPGLGDTAMYLCATSSEGQGPGEQYFGPGTRLTVT.

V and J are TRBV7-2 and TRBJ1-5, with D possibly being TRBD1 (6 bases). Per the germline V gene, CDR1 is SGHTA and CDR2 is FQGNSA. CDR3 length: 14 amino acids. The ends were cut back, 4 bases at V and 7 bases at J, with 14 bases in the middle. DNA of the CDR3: TGTGCCAGCAGCTCAGTACAGGGTAGGCAGCCCCAGCATTTT. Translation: CASSSVQGRQPQHF.

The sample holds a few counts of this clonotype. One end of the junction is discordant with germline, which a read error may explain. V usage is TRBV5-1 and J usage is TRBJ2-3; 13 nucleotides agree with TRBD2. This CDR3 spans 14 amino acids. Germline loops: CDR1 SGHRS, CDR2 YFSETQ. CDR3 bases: TGCGCCAGTAGGACTAGCGGGAGCACACATACGCAGTATTTT. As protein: CASRTSGSTHTQYF.

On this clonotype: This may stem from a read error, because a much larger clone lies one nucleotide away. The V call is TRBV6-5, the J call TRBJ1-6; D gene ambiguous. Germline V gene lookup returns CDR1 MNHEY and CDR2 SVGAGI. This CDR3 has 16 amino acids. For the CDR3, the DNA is TGTGCCAGCAGTTACTCTAGACGGACGGGGAGTTCACCCCCCCACTTT. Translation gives CASSYSRRTGSSPPHF.